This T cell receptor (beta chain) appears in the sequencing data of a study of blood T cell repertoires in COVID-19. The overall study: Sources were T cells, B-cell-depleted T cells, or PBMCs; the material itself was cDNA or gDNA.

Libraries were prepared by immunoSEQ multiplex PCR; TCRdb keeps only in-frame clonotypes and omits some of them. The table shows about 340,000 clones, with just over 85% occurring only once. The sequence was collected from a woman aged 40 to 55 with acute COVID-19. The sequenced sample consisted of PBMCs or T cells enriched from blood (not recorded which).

CDR3 loop: CASSDSGQRSNQPQHF. The DNA for the CDR3 is TGTGCCAGCAGCGACTCGGGACAGAGGAGCAATCAGCCCCAGCATTTT. V is TRBV7-9 and J is TRBJ1-5; 7 bases are shared with TRBD1. Trimming removed 5 bases from V and 1 base from J; junction bases left unmatched: 8. CDR3 length: 16 amino acids. Germline-derived CDR1 and CDR2 are SEHNR and FQNEAQ (reference sequence).